The 25 T cell receptor beta chains below come from one sample, sequenced in a study of blood T cells in healthy people across ages. The authors ran a second PCR of roughly 6 to 12 cycles using a sample-barcoded 5' primer and a J-beta primer mix. TCRdb re-called the 5' RACE reads through MiXCR, storing one row per CDR3 protein. The table has 1 million or so distinct CDR3 sequences, around 27% seen once; the top ten hold 0.75%. These same data were also listed under a study on T cells of mothers and their children.

Sequencing was done on a sample of blood. All receptors derive from a girl aged 2-9 years in good health.

This rearrangement joins TRBV7-2 to TRBJ2-2; weak D call: TRBD2 (5 bases). The CDR3 has 14 residues. Germline assignment: CDR1 SGHTA and CDR2 FQGNSA. Trimming removed 1 base from V and 4 bases from J, with 7 bases in between. Here the CDR3 DNA reads TGTGCCAGCAGCTTAGTGGGGAGCACCGGGGAGCTGTTTTTT. It encodes CASSLVGSTGELFF.

Remarks on this clonotype: At one of its ends the junction is not consistent with the germline gene, which may arise from a read error. This chain links TRBV12-3 or TRBV12-4 with TRBJ1-4, with D possibly being TRBD1 (6 bases). The CDR3 is 17 amino acids. The CDR3 sequence is CAGSLILGDMFYEKLFF. The CDR3 DNA reads TGTGCCGGCAGTTTAATTCTAGGGGACATGTTCTATGAAAAACTGTTTTTT.

J is TRBJ2-7 and V is TRBV7-6, with 9 bases that match TRBD1. CDR1 is SGHVS, CDR2 FNYEAQ, per germline. This CDR3 is 15 amino acids long. The V gene end was trimmed by 5 bases and the J gene end by 0 bases; junction bases not matched to a gene: 5. The CDR3 protein is CASSVTGGNSYEQYF. CDR3 DNA: TGTGCCAGCAGCGTGACAGGGGGGAACTCCTACGAGCAGTACTTC.

V and J are TRBV7-3 and TRBJ2-3; TRBD2 matches at 7 bases. V dropped 1 base and J dropped 1; count of bases not matched to a gene: 5. The germline gives CDR1 SGHTA, CDR2 FQGTGA. There are 16 residues in the CDR3. CDR3 amino acids: CASSLKPGLGTDTQYF. CDR3 coding DNA: TGTGCCAGCAGCTTAAAACCAGGACTAGGCACAGATACGCAGTATTTT.

The chain has TRBV7-2 and TRBJ2-1; TRBD2 matches 9 bases. This CDR3 is 15 amino acids long. Looked up from germline, CDR1 is SGHTA and CDR2 is FQGNSA. The J segment lost 0 bases and the V segment lost 7 bases, leaving 4 bases of the junction unmatched. The CDR3 loop is CASTDSGSSYNEQFF. The CDR3 DNA sequence: TGTGCCAGCACCGATAGCGGGAGCTCCTACAATGAGCAGTTCTTC.

This clonotype was seen ten or more times. The J gene is TRBJ1-1, the V gene TRBV5-1; possible D gene TRBD1, 6 bases. In germline, CDR1 is SGHRS, CDR2 YFSETQ. V was shortened by 3 bases and J by 1 base, with 13 bases between the two germline ends. This CDR3 is built from 15 residues. CDR3 nucleotides: TGCGCCAGCAGCTCCGGGGACACTAAGAACACTGAAGCTTTCTTT. Translated, it gives CASSSGDTKNTEAFF.

This chain links TRBV6-1 with TRBJ2-1; D might be TRBD2 (5 bases). V gave up 6 bases and J gave up 8 bases, with 17 bases separating them. Germline values: CDR1 MNHNS, CDR2 SASEGT. The CDR3 extends over 14 amino acids. DNA for the CDR3: TGTGCCAGCAGCGTTGACCCCACCGGGGATGAGCAGTTCTTC. This encodes CASSVDPTGDEQFF.

In DNA, the CDR3 is TGTGCCAGCAGTGAAATTGTGGGGACTTACAATGAGCAGTTCTTC. Encoded protein: CASSEIVGTYNEQFF. The chain employs TRBV25-1 and TRBJ2-5, with D possibly TRBD2 on 6 matching bases. The closer fit of TRBJ2-1 to the DNA end suggests the J call may be wrong. CDR1 and CDR2 (germline): MGHDK, SYGVNS. The CDR3 covers 15 residues.

The genes are TRBV20-1 and TRBJ1-1, with D possibly TRBD1 on 5 matching bases. CDR1 and CDR2 (germline): DFQATT, SNEGSKA (reference sequence). Trimming removed 5 bases from V and 2 bases from J, with 9 bases in between. CDR3 length equals 12 residues. The CDR3 DNA reads TGCAGTGCTTCCAGGGCTAACACTGAAGCTTTCTTT. Its protein is CSASRANTEAFF.

This clonotype was seen a few times. The chain uses TRBV28 and TRBJ1-2; 7 bases agree with TRBD1. CDR1 and CDR2 (germline): MDHEN, SYDVKM. The CDR3 consists of 16 residues. The trim removed 6 bases at V and 4 bases at J, leaving 14 bases unmatched. The DNA of the CDR3 is TGTGCCAGCAGACACCCAGCAACGACAGGGTCCTATGGCTACACCTTC. Translated: CASRHPATTGSYGYTF.

The chain is built from TRBV7-9 and TRBJ1-4, with a tentative D call TRBD1 (6 bases). Germline lookup yields CDR1 SEHNR and CDR2 FQNEAQ (reference sequence). CDR3 size: 14 residues. V was shortened by 3 bases and J by 7 bases, with 12 bases between the two germline ends. Written as DNA, the CDR3 is TGTGCCAGCAGCTTCGGGACACCAACTGAAAAACTGTTTTTT. Translation: CASSFGTPTEKLFF. Supplemented by reference TRBV7-9 and TRBJ1-4, the full variable domain reads DTGVSQNPRHKITKRGQNVTFRCDPISEHNRLYWYRQTLGQGPEFLTYFQNEAQLEKSRLLSDRFSAERPKGSFSTLEIQRTEQGDSAMYLCASSFGTPTEKLFFGSGTQLSVL.

This clonotype showed up just a few times. The chain recombines TRBV10-3 with TRBJ1-2; possible D gene TRBD1, 5 bases. The CDR3 has 15 residues. Germline values: CDR1 ENHRY, CDR2 SYGVKD. Trimming took 3 bases from V and 2 from J, leaving 13 bases between them. The CDR3 protein is CAISDGLGGNYGYTF. As DNA, the CDR3 is TGTGCCATCAGTGATGGATTGGGGGGGAACTATGGCTACACCTTC.

This chain uses TRBV28 with TRBJ2-5; TRBD1 matches at 8 bases. CDR3 length equals 15 residues. Germline assignment: CDR1 MDHEN and CDR2 SYDVKM. Trimming cost V 0 bases and J 2 bases; bases outside gene matches: 2. The CDR3 is CASSLWGQDQETQYF. CDR3 bases: TGTGCCAGCAGTTTATGGGGACAGGATCAAGAGACCCAGTACTTC.

This chain links TRBV28 with TRBJ1-5; no clear D. Trimming removed 6 bases at V and 5 bases at J, with 23 bases between. The germline gives CDR1 MDHEN, CDR2 SYDVKM. This CDR3 spans 17 amino acids. The CDR3: CASSTSAGEPVDQPQHF. CDR3 nucleotide sequence: TGTGCCAGCAGCACCTCCGCAGGCGAGCCCGTAGATCAGCCCCAGCATTTT.

This chain connects TRBV27 to TRBJ1-1; D is ambiguous. Between the trimmed V and J ends, which lost 4 bases and 4 bases, there was a span of 13 bases. The germline CDR1 and CDR2 sequences are MNHEY and SMNVEV (reference sequence). This CDR3 spans 14 amino acids. The CDR3 loop is CASSSLVGPTEAFF. The CDR3 DNA sequence: TGTGCCAGCAGTTCTCTCGTCGGGCCCACTGAAGCTTTCTTT.

This clonotype was counted once. This chain joins TRBV6-5 and TRBJ1-4, with TRBD1 as a possible D gene (6 bases). The CDR3 consists of 12 residues. Germline loops: CDR1 MNHEY, CDR2 SVGAGI. V dropped 11 bases and J dropped 10 bases, with 17 bases sitting between them. CDR3 sequence reads: CASGNRAGKLFF. Here the CDR3 DNA reads TGTGCCTCCGGGAACAGGGCGGGAAAACTGTTTTTT.

The chain employs TRBV6-2 or TRBV6-3 and TRBJ2-1; 14 bases agree with TRBD2. The CDR3 runs to 17 residues. Germline loops: CDR1 MNHEY, CDR2 SVGEGT. V was pared by 1 base and J by 2 bases, with 1 base of the junction left unmatched. The CDR3 DNA reads as TGTGCCAGCAGTTACTGGGGACTAGCGGGAGCCTACAATGAGCAGTTCTTC. Residues: CASSYWGLAGAYNEQFF.

This sequence joins TRBV5-6 and TRBJ2-5, with TRBD2 matching 10 bases. There are 15 residues in the CDR3. CDR1 and CDR2 from the germline V gene are SGHDT and YYEEEE. Trimming at V came to 6 bases and at J to 5 bases, leaving 10 bases not matched to a gene. Here the CDR3 DNA reads TGTGCCAGCACTATTGGACTAGCGGTATGGGAGACCCAGTACTTC. Translating it yields CASTIGLAVWETQYF.

This rearrangement joins TRBV5-1 to TRBJ1-2; D is unclear. The V and J ends lost 0 bases and 6 bases respectively, with 9 bases between them. Germline V CDR1 and CDR2: SGHRS, YFSETQ. CDR3 length: 13 residues. This chain's CDR3 is CASSLGFTDGYTF. Here the CDR3 DNA reads TGCGCCAGCAGCTTGGGATTTACTGATGGCTACACCTTC.

This chain uses TRBV4-3 with TRBJ1-2, with D tentatively TRBD1 (5 bases). Trimming took 1 base from V and 6 from J, leaving 12 bases between them. Germline lookup yields CDR1 LGHNA and CDR2 YSLEER. This CDR3 spans 14 amino acids. For the CDR3, the DNA is TGCGCCAGCAGCCAAGTAAGAGTGGGGGATGGCTACACCTTC. As protein: CASSQVRVGDGYTF.

The chain employs TRBV5-4 and TRBJ1-2, with D possibly being TRBD1 (5 bases). The CDR3 spans 15 residues. In germline, CDR1 is SGHNT, CDR2 YYREEE (reference sequence). The V gene lost 4 bases and the J gene lost 8 bases, with 21 bases spanning the gap. The CDR3 spells CASSPFTGSREGYTF. The CDR3 nucleotides are TGTGCCAGCAGCCCGTTCACAGGATCACGGGAGGGCTACACCTTC.

A few counts support this clonotype. The rearrangement joins TRBV7-9 to TRBJ1-2; D is perhaps TRBD1 (5 bases). The V end was cut by 2 bases, the J end by 6 bases, with 16 bases between. In germline, CDR1 is SEHNR, CDR2 FQNEAQ (reference sequence). The CDR3 is 15 residues long. The DNA of the CDR3 is TGTGCCAGCAGCTTAATACGTGACAGAGAAAATGGCTACACCTTC. This gives the protein CASSLIRDRENGYTF.

In this sample, this clonotype turned up a few times. The chain links TRBV5-1 to TRBJ2-5; D call uncertain. Trimming shortened V by 3 bases and J by 4 bases, and 16 bases separated the two germline ends. The germline V gene has CDR1 SGHRS and CDR2 YFSETQ. The CDR3 runs to 15 residues. The CDR3 region has the DNA TGCGCCAGCAGCTCCTCAGGAGTTCTAAGAGAGACCCAGTACTTC. Amino acids: CASSSSGVLRETQYF.

This chain's CDR3 is CSASFGGAFF. The DNA of the CDR3 is TGCAGCGCCTCCTTCGGCGGAGCTTTCTTT. This rearrangement joins TRBV29-1 to TRBJ1-1; no clear D gene. Germline loops: CDR1 SQVTM, CDR2 ANQGSEA. The CDR3 consists of 10 residues. V dropped 7 bases and J dropped 10 bases, with 13 bases sitting between them.

There are a few counts of this clonotype. The chain joins TRBV9 to TRBJ1-3, with TRBD1 as a possible D gene (5 bases). This CDR3 spans 13 amino acids. V was trimmed by 4 bases and J by 4 bases, leaving 9 bases between them. CDR1 is SGDLS, CDR2 YYNGEE, per germline. The CDR3 DNA reads TGTGCCAGCAGCTTGACAGAGGGAAACACCATATATTTT. Encoded protein: CASSLTEGNTIYF.